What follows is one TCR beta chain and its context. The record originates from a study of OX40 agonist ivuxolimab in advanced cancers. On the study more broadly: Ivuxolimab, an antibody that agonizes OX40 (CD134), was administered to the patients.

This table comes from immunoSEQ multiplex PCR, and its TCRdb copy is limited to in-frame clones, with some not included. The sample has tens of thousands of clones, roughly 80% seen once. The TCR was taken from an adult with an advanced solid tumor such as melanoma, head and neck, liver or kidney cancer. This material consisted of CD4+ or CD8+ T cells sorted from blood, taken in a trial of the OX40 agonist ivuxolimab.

CDR3 sequence (DNA): TGTGCCAGCAGCTTCTATTCCCCGGAAGAGACCCAGTACTTC. Translation gives CASSFYSPEETQYF. The chain combines TRBV7-9 with TRBJ2-5; unclear D gene. V was clipped by 3 bases and J by 3 bases, with 11 bases between them. The germline CDR1 and CDR2 sequences are SEHNR and FQNEAQ (reference sequence). This CDR3 has 14 amino acids.